Following are 27 T cell receptor beta chains from one sample sequenced in a study of cytomegalovirus exposure and HLA in healthy donors (dated by TCRdb to the late 2010s). To prepare the library, the immunoSEQ multiplex PCR assay was applied. For the multiplex PCR, a mixture combining 60 forward primers for TCR Vbeta segments and 13 reverse primers for TCR Jbeta segments was used. TCRdb's version of the immuneACCESS table is confined to in-frame rearrangements and falls short of the full clone set. An unresolved V gene accounts for under half of the shortfall where checked; the remainder is of unknown origin. The sample contains under 250,000 clones, approximately 80% of them found a single time. The ten largest clonotypes hold less than 4.5% of the sample. Sequenced: PBMCs. The receptors stem from a male donor in good health and CMV-seronegative.

V usage is TRBV7-6 and J usage is TRBJ1-1, with D perhaps TRBD1 (5 bases). V was shortened by 1 base and J by 5 bases, with 14 bases between the two germline ends. The CDR3 spans 15 residues. Germline V gives CDR1 SGHVS, CDR2 FNYEAQ. The CDR3 coding sequence is TGTGCCAGCAGCTTAGATCGGGGGTGGGGGACTGAAGCTTTCTTT. Translated: CASSLDRGWGTEAFF.

The rearrangement uses TRBV10-1 and TRBJ2-1; D unresolved. The germline gives CDR1 WNHNN, CDR2 SYGVQD (reference sequence). This CDR3 has 13 amino acids. Between the trimmed V and J ends, which lost 2 bases and 9 bases, there was a span of 11 bases. This chain's CDR3 is CASSERSYGEQFF. The CDR3 DNA is TGCGCCAGCAGTGAGAGGAGTTATGGTGAGCAGTTCTTC.

This chain connects TRBV28 to TRBJ2-3; D gene uncertain. The ends were cut back, 2 bases at V and 2 bases at J, with 17 bases in the middle. Per germline, CDR1 MDHEN and CDR2 SYDVKM. The CDR3 extends over 17 amino acids. CDR3: CASSLMALAALTDTQYF. The CDR3 nucleotides read TGTGCCAGCAGTTTAATGGCGCTGGCGGCTCTCACAGATACGCAGTATTTT.

The V call is TRBV10-3, the J call TRBJ2-1, with 7 nucleotides matching TRBD2. The CDR3 length is 14 residues. V dropped 10 bases and J dropped 4; count of bases not matched to a gene: 10. Germline V CDR1 and CDR2: ENHRY, SYGVKD. The CDR3 protein is CASGAGRGYNEQFF. The CDR3 nucleotides read TGTGCCAGCGGAGCGGGACGCGGATACAATGAGCAGTTCTTC.

The chain joins TRBV7-2 to TRBJ2-5; tentatively, D is TRBD1 (7 bases). The CDR3 consists of 15 residues. V was clipped by 1 base and J by 3 bases, with 12 bases between them. Germline V gives CDR1 SGHTA, CDR2 FQGNSA. CDR3: CASSLVRGVEETQYF. The CDR3 coding sequence is TGTGCCAGCAGCTTAGTCAGGGGGGTAGAAGAGACCCAGTACTTC.

This clone was observed once. The chain carries TRBV29-1 and TRBJ2-3, with a weak D call TRBD1 (5 bases). The CDR3 runs to 13 residues. V was cut by 3 bases and J by 5 bases, with 12 bases left in between. The V gene's germline CDR1 is SQVTM and CDR2 ANQGSEA. CDR3 sequence: CSVDTTARDTQYF. Here the CDR3 DNA reads TGCAGCGTTGATACGACAGCAAGAGATACGCAGTATTTT.

Comment on this clone: The junction and the germline gene differ at one end; a read error may be behind it. The chain uses TRBV11-1 and TRBJ2-3; 10 bases are shared with TRBD2. The CDR3 has 15 amino acids. CDR1 and CDR2 from the germline V gene are SGHAT and FQDESV (reference sequence). This CDR3 reads CASSIAGGWGDTQYF. CDR3 DNA: TGTGCCAGCAGCATAGCGGGAGGATGGGGCGATACGCAGTATTTT.

The chain recombines TRBV5-4 with TRBJ1-2, with D uncertain. Deletions cut 3 bases from V and 4 bases from J, with 10 bases between. Germline-derived CDR1 and CDR2 are SGHNT and YYREEE (reference sequence). The CDR3 length is 13 residues. DNA of the CDR3: TGTGCCAGCAGCTCAGGACGGGGCTATGGCTACACCTTC. Encoded protein: CASSSGRGYGYTF.

Only a few counts were recorded for this clone. The J gene is TRBJ1-5, the V gene TRBV5-6; a weak D match, TRBD1 (6 bases). The CDR3 runs 13 residues. CDR1 and CDR2 from the germline V gene are SGHDT and YYEEEE. V shed 4 bases and J shed 4 bases, with 9 bases lying between them. The DNA of the CDR3 is TGTGCCAGCAGCCACGACAGGAATCAGCCCCAGCATTTT. It codes for CASSHDRNQPQHF. The full variable domain, its missing parts supplied by reference TRBV5-6 and TRBJ1-5, is DAGVTQSPTHLIKTRGQQVTLRCSPKSGHDTVSWYQQALGQGPQFIFQYYEEEERQRGNFPDRFSGHQFPNYSSELNVNALLLGDSALYLCASSHDRNQPQHFGDGTRLSIL.

CDR3 in amino acids: CASSRTGFNTEAFF. The CDR3 bases are TGTGCCAGCAGCCGGACAGGGTTCAACACTGAAGCTTTCTTT. The chain recombines TRBV6-5 with TRBJ1-1; 8 nucleotides line up with TRBD1. This CDR3 spans 14 amino acids. Germline values: CDR1 MNHEY, CDR2 SVGAGI. The J segment lost 2 bases and the V segment lost 6 bases, leaving 5 bases of the junction unmatched.

This chain connects TRBV11-2 to TRBJ2-6; weak D call: TRBD2 (6 bases). The CDR3 totals 15 residues. Germline V gene data show CDR1 as SGHAT and CDR2 as FQNNGV. Between the trimmed V and J ends, which lost 5 bases and 1 base, there was a span of 9 bases. The CDR3 reads CASSRGGSGANVLTF. The CDR3 region has the DNA TGTGCCAGCAGCCGAGGAGGGTCTGGGGCCAACGTCCTGACTTTC.

CDR3: CASSLQGAVSNQPQHF. The CDR3 DNA reads as TGTGCCAGCAGTCTACAGGGGGCTGTGAGCAATCAGCCCCAGCATTTT. The J gene is TRBJ1-5, the V gene TRBV27; 9 positions match TRBD1. With V trimmed by 5 bases and J by 1 base, 6 bases remained unmatched. The CDR3 contains 16 residues. Germline V CDR1 and CDR2: MNHEY, SMNVEV (reference sequence).

A note on this clone: An end of the junction differs from the germline gene, which may be a read error. The V call is TRBV7-9, the J call TRBJ1-1; TRBD1 might be the D (6 bases). The CDR3 totals 16 residues. Germline V CDR1 and CDR2: SEHNR, FQNEAQ (reference sequence). CDR3 bases: TGTTCCAGCAGCTTAGTAGGACAGCCTTGGAACACTGAAGCTTTCTTT. This gives the protein CSSSLVGQPWNTEAFF.

This rearrangement joins TRBV10-1 to TRBJ2-1; 9 positions match TRBD2. The trim removed 5 bases at V and 3 bases at J, leaving 2 bases unmatched. The germline V gene encodes CDR1 WNHNN and CDR2 SYGVQD (reference sequence). This CDR3 comprises 14 residues. The chain's CDR3 is CASSIAGVYNEQFF. The CDR3 DNA reads TGCGCCAGCAGTATAGCGGGAGTCTACAATGAGCAGTTCTTC.

V gene TRBV28 combines with J gene TRBJ1-1; D may be TRBD1 (6 bases). The CDR3 spans 15 residues. V lost 9 bases to trimming and J lost 3 bases, with 20 bases between them. Germline CDR1 MDHEN, CDR2 SYDVKM. The CDR3 loop is CASIRDTRWYTEAFF. Written as DNA, the CDR3 is TGTGCCAGTATCCGGGACACCCGCTGGTACACTGAAGCTTTCTTT.

The V call is TRBV5-1, the J call TRBJ2-5; TRBD2 matches at 9 bases. There are 14 residues in the CDR3. The germline V gene has CDR1 SGHRS and CDR2 YFSETQ. J gave up 4 bases and V 7 bases, and 8 bases lay outside the gene matches. The CDR3 is CASGGGRAGETQYF. DNA for the CDR3: TGCGCCAGCGGAGGCGGGAGGGCCGGAGAGACCCAGTACTTC.

The chain is built from TRBV7-9 and TRBJ1-2; 9 nucleotides match TRBD1. Germline loops: CDR1 SEHNR, CDR2 FQNEAQ (reference sequence). This CDR3 has 14 residues. Unmatched junction bases numbered 5, after V lost 4 bases and J lost 5 bases. CDR3 in amino acids: CASSWGQGHYGYTF. The CDR3 DNA is TGTGCCAGCAGCTGGGGACAGGGCCATTATGGCTACACCTTC.

This chain connects TRBV9 to TRBJ2-2; D remains ambiguous. V dropped 0 bases and J dropped 3 bases, with 6 bases sitting between them. The CDR3 has 14 residues. Germline loops: CDR1 SGDLS, CDR2 YYNGEE. CDR3 region: CASSVVYYTGELFF. The CDR3 DNA reads as TGTGCCAGCAGCGTAGTCTACTACACCGGGGAGCTGTTTTTT.

V and J are TRBV27 and TRBJ1-5; D may be TRBD1 (6 bases). CDR3 length equals 15 residues. V was clipped by 2 bases and J by 4 bases, with 12 bases between them. Looked up from germline, CDR1 is MNHEY and CDR2 is SMNVEV (reference sequence). The CDR3 loop reads CASSLVGARNQPQHF. Here the CDR3 DNA reads TGTGCCAGCAGTTTAGTGGGGGCGCGGAATCAGCCCCAGCATTTT.

The chain joins TRBV7-9 to TRBJ2-7; TRBD1 might be the D (5 bases). The V end was cut by 7 bases, the J end by 5 bases, with 18 bases between. This CDR3 spans 14 amino acids. Germline CDR1 and CDR2: SEHNR and FQNEAQ (reference sequence). This CDR3 reads CASNSPQGKDEQYF. For the CDR3, the DNA is TGTGCCAGCAACTCCCCCCAGGGAAAGGACGAGCAGTACTTC.

The rearrangement links TRBV9 to TRBJ2-3; no clear D gene. In germline, CDR1 is SGDLS, CDR2 YYNGEE. The CDR3 contains 16 residues. Trimming took off 2 bases at V and 0 bases at J, with 13 bases between the two ends. CDR3 sequence reads: CASSVWNSQSTDTQYF. The CDR3 region has the DNA TGTGCCAGCAGCGTGTGGAATAGCCAAAGCACAGATACGCAGTATTTT.

V and J are TRBV11-2 and TRBJ2-3, with TRBD2 matching over 10 bases. V dropped 5 bases and J dropped 2; count of bases not matched to a gene: 4. Germline CDR1 SGHAT, CDR2 FQNNGV. This CDR3 region has 15 residues. Here the CDR3 reads CASSLAGEYTDTQYF. The CDR3, as DNA: TGTGCCAGCAGCCTAGCGGGAGAGTACACAGATACGCAGTATTTT. Filled out from reference TRBV11-2 and TRBJ2-3, the complete variable domain reads EAGVAQSPRYKIIEKRQSVAFWCNPISGHATLYWYQQILGQGPKLLIQFQNNGVVDDSQLPKDRFSAERLKGVDSTLKIQPAKLEDSAVYLCASSLAGEYTDTQYFGPGTRLTVL.

The gene calls are TRBV5-8 and TRBJ1-1; 12 nucleotides line up with TRBD1. The CDR3 is 15 residues long. Germline trimming cut 4 bases from V and 10 bases from J; bases unmatched to any gene: 11. Per germline, CDR1 SGHTS and CDR2 YDEGEE. In DNA, the CDR3 is TGTGCCAGCAGCCCCTGGGGACAGGGGGCCTTTCGAGCTTTCTTT. This encodes CASSPWGQGAFRAFF. Variable domain in full (rest from reference TRBV5-8 and TRBJ1-1): EAGVTQSPTHLIKTRGQQATLRCSPISGHTSVYWYQQALGLGLQFLLWYDEGEERNRGNFPPRFSGRQFPNYSSELNVNALELEDSALYLCASSPWGQGAFRAFFGQGTRLTVV.

This chain joins TRBV18 and TRBJ1-1; 7 bases are shared with TRBD1. CDR3 length: 16 amino acids. The J segment lost 0 bases and the V segment lost 5 bases, leaving 9 bases of the junction unmatched. Germline values: CDR1 KGHSH, CDR2 LQKENI. CDR3 region: CASSSTQGQMNTEAFF. CDR3 nucleotide sequence: TGTGCCAGCTCATCGACGCAGGGACAGATGAACACTGAAGCTTTCTTT.

V and J are TRBV10-3 and TRBJ2-5; TRBD1 aligns across 8 bases. CDR1 is ENHRY and CDR2 is SYGVKD in the germline V gene. The CDR3 is 14 residues long. V gave up 5 bases and J gave up 0 bases; unmatched junction bases: 2. The CDR3 sequence: CAISRDRNQETQYF. For the CDR3, the DNA is TGTGCCATCAGTCGGGACAGGAACCAAGAGACCCAGTACTTC.

The chain combines TRBV7-3 with TRBJ1-1; 7 nucleotides agree with TRBD1. Germline loops: CDR1 SGHTA, CDR2 FQGTGA. The CDR3 length is 15 residues. V lost 5 bases and J lost 1; bases outside the gene matches: 7. CDR3 residues: CASSHTGAGNTEAFF. CDR3 bases: TGTGCCAGCAGCCACACAGGGGCCGGGAACACTGAAGCTTTCTTT.

The chain links TRBV29-1 to TRBJ2-6; D may be TRBD1 (6 bases). Trimming took 5 bases from V and 0 from J, leaving 8 bases between them. The CDR3 contains 14 residues. Germline values: CDR1 SQVTM, CDR2 ANQGSEA. DNA of the CDR3: TGCAGCGTTTCACAGGGCTCTGGGGCCAACGTCCTGACTTTC. Protein product: CSVSQGSGANVLTF.